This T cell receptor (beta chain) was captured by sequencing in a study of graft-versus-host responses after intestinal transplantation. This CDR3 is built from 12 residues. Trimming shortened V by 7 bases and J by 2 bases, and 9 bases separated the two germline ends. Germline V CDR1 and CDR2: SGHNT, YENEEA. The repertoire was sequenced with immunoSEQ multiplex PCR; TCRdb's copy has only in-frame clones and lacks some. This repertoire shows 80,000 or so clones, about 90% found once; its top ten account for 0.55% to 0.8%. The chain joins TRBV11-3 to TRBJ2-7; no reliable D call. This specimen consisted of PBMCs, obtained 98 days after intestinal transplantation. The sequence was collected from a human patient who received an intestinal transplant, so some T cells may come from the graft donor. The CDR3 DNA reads TGTGCCAGCACCCTCGGCCCCTACGAGCAGTACTTC. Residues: CASTLGPYEQYF.